The clone carrying this TCR beta chain has a single count. The antigen remains unidentified. A second roughly 6 to 11 cycle PCR used barcoded and J-beta primers. Each CDR3 protein is one row after TCRdb ran MiXCR on the 5' RACE reads. Of more than 600,000 distinct CDR3 sequences in the sample, 25% are singletons; the top ten hold more than 8.5%. This sample is drawn from a study of blood T cells in healthy people across ages. The CDR3 has 15 residues. V shed 1 base and J shed 2 bases, with 9 bases lying between them. Germline V gene data show CDR1 as LNHDA and CDR2 as SQIVND (reference sequence). PBMCs numbering at least 6 million were isolated per sample. Findings and limits, study-wide: Both naive CD4+ cell counts and diversity were greater in long-lived donors than in aged donors. No conclusive comparison of naive versus antigen-experienced cells was possible with unsorted PBMCs.

The sample was also linked to a second study, of T cells of mothers and their children.

The sample taken for sequencing was blood. This rearrangement joins TRBV19 to TRBJ2-4; no definite D call. The sequence was collected from a boy younger than 18 in good health. DNA of the CDR3: TGTGCCAGTAGTATAGGACGTCTGTCCAAAAACATTCAGTACTTC. Its protein product is CASSIGRLSKNIQYF. Combining the CDR3 with reference TRBV19 and TRBJ2-4 gives the whole variable domain DGGITQSPKYLFRKEGQNVTLSCEQNLNHDAMYWYRQDPGQGLRLIYYSQIVNDFQKGDIAEGYSVSREKKESFPLTVTSAQKNPTAFYLCASSIGRLSKNIQYFGAGTRLSVL.